This TCR beta chain is drawn from a study of T cell repertoires in cytomegalovirus infection. General study findings and limits: HLA-C-restricted TCR beta clonotypes specific for CMV led the ex vivo response.

This clonotype was picked up many times. The antigen remains undetermined. CDR3 size: 14 residues. The germline V gene has CDR1 MNHNY and CDR2 SVGAGI (reference sequence). Deletions cut 8 bases from V and 1 base from J, with 14 bases between. Each CDR3 protein is one row after TCRdb ran MiXCR on the reads. The table records some 200,000 distinct CDR3 sequences, 7.5% to 10% of them present only once. Sequencing was carried out using PBMCs. This sequence originates from a human donor in good health (CMV status not recorded). Some clones in this sample may be carry-over from other donors' samples. The chain couples TRBV6-6 to TRBJ1-1; D is perhaps TRBD1 (5 bases). CDR3 loop: CASGFAGPNTEAFF. CDR3 sequence (DNA): TGTGCCAGCGGGTTTGCAGGGCCGAACACTGAAGCTTTCTTT.